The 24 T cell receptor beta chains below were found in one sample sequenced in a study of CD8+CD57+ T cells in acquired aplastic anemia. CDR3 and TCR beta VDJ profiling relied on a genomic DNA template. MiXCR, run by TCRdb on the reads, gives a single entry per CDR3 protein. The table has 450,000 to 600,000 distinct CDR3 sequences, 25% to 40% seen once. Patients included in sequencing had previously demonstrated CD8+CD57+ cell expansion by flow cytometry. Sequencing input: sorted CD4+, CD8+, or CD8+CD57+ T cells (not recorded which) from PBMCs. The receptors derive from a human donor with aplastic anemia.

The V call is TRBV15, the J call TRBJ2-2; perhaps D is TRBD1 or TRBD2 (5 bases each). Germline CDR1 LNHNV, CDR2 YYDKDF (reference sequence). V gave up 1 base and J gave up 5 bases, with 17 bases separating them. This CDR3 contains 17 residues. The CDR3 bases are TGTGCCACCAGCAGAGGTATCGGGACCTCCGGGACCGGGGAGCTGTTTTTT. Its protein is CATSRGIGTSGTGELFF.

CDR3 in DNA: TGTGCCTGGAGCGTCGACCTTAACTATGGCTACACCTTC. It specifies CAWSVDLNYGYTF. The chain is built from TRBV10-3 and TRBJ1-2; D is ambiguous. CDR3 length: 13 residues. Trimming took off 11 bases at V and 1 base at J, with 14 bases between the two ends. From germline, CDR1 is ENHRY and CDR2 SYGVKD.

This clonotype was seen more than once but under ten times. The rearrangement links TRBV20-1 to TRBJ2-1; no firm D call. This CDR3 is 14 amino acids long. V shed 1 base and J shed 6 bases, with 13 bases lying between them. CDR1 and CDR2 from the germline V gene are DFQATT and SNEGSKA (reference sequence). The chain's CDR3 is CSARGTLETNEQFF. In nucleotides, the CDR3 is TGCAGTGCTAGAGGGACGCTAGAAACCAATGAGCAGTTCTTC.

CDR3 sequence (DNA): TGTGCCACCAGCAGAGTGGGGGGCGAAAAGCGACAGGGGGCGAACACAGATACGCAGTATTTT. It is translated as CATSRVGGEKRQGANTDTQYF. The chain is built from TRBV15 and TRBJ2-3, with 10 positions matching TRBD1. This CDR3 has 21 residues. V lost 1 base, J lost 2 bases, and 18 bases stayed unmatched. Germline-derived CDR1 and CDR2 are LNHNV and YYDKDF (reference sequence). Complete variable domain (other parts from reference TRBV15 and TRBJ2-3): DAMVIQNPRYQVTQFGKPVTLSCSQTLNHNVMYWYQQKSSQAPKLLFHYYDKDFNNEADTPDNFQSRRPNTSFCFLDIRSPGLGDTAMYLCATSRVGGEKRQGANTDTQYFGPGTRLTVL.

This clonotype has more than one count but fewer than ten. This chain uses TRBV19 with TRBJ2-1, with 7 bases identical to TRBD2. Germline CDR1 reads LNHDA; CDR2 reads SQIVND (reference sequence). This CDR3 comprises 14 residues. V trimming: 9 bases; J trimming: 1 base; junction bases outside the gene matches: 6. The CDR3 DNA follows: TGTGCCAGCTCCCGGACTAGTTCCTACAATGAGCAGTTCTTC. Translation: CASSRTSSYNEQFF.

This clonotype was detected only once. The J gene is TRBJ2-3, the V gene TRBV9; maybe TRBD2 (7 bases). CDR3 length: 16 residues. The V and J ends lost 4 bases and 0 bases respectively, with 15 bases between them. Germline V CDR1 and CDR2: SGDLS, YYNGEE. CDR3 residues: CASSQRGGKSTDTQYF. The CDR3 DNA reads TGTGCCAGCAGCCAGAGGGGGGGAAAAAGCACAGATACGCAGTATTTT.

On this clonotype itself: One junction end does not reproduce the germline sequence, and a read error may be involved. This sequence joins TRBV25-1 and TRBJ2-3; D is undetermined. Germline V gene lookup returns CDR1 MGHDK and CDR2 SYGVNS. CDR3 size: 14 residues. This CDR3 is CARSDLASTDTQYF. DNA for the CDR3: TGTGCCCGCAGTGATTTAGCTAGCACAGATACGCAGTATTTT.

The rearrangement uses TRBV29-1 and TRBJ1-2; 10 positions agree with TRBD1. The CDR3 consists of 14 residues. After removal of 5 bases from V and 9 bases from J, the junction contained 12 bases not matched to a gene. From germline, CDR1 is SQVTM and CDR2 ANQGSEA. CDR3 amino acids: CSVRTTGGDWSYTF. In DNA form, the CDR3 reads TGCAGCGTTCGGACGACAGGGGGCGATTGGAGCTACACCTTC.

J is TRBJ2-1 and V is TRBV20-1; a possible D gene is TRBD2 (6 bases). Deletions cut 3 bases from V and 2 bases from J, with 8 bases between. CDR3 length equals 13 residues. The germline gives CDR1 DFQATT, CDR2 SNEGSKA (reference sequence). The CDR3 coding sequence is TGCAGTGCTAGCGGGGGACCCTACAATGAGCAGTTCTTC. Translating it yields CSASGGPYNEQFF.

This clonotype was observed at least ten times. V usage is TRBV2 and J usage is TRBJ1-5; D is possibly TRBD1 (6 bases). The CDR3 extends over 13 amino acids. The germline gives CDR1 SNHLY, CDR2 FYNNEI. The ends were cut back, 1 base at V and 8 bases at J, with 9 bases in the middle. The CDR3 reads CASSEGRGKPQHF. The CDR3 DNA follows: TGTGCCAGCAGTGAAGGGAGGGGGAAGCCCCAGCATTTT.

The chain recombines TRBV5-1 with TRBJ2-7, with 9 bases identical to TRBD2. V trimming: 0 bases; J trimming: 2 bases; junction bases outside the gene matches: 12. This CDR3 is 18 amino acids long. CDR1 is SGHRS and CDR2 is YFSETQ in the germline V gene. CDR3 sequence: CASSLALGSTSGTYEQYF. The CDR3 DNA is TGCGCCAGCAGCTTGGCCTTAGGTTCGACTAGCGGAACCTACGAGCAGTACTTC.

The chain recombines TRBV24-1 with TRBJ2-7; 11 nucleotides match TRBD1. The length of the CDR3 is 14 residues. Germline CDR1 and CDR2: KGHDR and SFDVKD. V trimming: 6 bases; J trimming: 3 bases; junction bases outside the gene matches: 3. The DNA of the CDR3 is TGTGCCACCAGTCCGGGACAGGGGGTCTACGAGCAGTACTTC. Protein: CATSPGQGVYEQYF.

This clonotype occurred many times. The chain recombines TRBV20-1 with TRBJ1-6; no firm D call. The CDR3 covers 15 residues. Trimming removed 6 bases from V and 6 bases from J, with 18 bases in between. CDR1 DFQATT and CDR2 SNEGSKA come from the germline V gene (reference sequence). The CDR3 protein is CSAPPLGLSNSPLHF. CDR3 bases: TGCAGTGCACCGCCGCTGGGTTTGAGTAATTCACCCCTCCACTTT.

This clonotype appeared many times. CDR3 residues: CASSWDRELAFF. The CDR3 coding sequence is TGTGCCAGCAGTTGGGACAGGGAGCTGGCTTTCTTT. The V and J genes are TRBV12-3 or TRBV12-4 and TRBJ1-1; 9 bases agree with TRBD1. Losses at the gene ends were 4 bases for V and 11 bases for J; bases not matched to a gene: 5. The CDR3 is 12 amino acids.

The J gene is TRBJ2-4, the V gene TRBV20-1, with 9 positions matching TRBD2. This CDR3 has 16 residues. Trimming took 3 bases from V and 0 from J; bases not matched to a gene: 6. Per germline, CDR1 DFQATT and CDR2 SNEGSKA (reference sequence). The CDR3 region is CSASLAGMTAKNIQYF. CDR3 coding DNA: TGCAGTGCTAGCCTAGCGGGGATGACAGCCAAAAACATTCAGTACTTC.

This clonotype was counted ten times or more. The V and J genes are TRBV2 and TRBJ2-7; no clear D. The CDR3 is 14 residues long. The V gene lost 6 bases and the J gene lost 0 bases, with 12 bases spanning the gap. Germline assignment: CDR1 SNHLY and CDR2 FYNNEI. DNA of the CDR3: TGTGCCAGCAGGGGTGGGATTAGCTCCTACGAGCAGTACTTC. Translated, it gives CASRGGISSYEQYF.

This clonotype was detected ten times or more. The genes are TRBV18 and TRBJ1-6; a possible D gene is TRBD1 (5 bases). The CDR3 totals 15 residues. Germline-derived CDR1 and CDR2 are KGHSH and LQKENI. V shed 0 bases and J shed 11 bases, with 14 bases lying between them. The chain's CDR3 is CASSPPANLGPPLHF. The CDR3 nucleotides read TGTGCCAGCTCACCACCAGCTAACCTGGGGCCACCCCTCCACTTT.

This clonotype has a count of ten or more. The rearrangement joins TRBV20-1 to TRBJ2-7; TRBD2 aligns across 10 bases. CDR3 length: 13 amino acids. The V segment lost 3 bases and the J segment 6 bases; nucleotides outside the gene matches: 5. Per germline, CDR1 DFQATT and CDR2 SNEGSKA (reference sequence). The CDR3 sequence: CSASYLAGVEQYF. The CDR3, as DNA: TGCAGTGCTAGCTATCTAGCGGGAGTCGAGCAGTACTTC.

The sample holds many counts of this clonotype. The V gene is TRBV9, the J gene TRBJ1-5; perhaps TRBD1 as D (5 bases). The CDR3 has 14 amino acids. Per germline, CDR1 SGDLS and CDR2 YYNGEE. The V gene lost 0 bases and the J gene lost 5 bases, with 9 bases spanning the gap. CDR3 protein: CASSVAQGDQPQHF. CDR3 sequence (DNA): TGTGCCAGCAGCGTAGCTCAGGGTGATCAGCCCCAGCATTTT. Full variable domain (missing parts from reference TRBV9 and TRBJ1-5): DSGVTQTPKHLITATGQRVTLRCSPRSGDLSVYWYQQSLDQGLQFLIQYYNGEERAKGNILERFSAQQFPDLHSELNLSSLELGDSALYFCASSVAQGDQPQHFGDGTRLSIL.

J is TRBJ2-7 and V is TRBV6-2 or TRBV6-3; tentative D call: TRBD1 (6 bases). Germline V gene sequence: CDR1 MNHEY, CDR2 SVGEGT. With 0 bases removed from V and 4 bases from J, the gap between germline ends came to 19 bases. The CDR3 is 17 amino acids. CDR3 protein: CASSYSGIGGQQYEQYF. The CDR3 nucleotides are TGTGCCAGCAGTTACTCGGGTATTGGCGGACAGCAATACGAGCAGTACTTC.

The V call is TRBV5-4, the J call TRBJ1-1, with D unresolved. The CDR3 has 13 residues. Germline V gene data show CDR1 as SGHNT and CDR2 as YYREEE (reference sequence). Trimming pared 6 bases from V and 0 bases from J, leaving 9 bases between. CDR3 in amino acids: CASTSALNTEAFF. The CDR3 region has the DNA TGTGCCAGCACCTCGGCTCTGAACACTGAAGCTTTCTTT.

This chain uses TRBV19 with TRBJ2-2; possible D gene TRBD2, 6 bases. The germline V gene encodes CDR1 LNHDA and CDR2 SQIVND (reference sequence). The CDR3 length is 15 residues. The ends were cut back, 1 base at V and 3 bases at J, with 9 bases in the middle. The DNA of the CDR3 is TGTGCCAGTAGTATAGTCCCGGGGGACACCGGGGAGCTGTTTTTT. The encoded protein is CASSIVPGDTGELFF.

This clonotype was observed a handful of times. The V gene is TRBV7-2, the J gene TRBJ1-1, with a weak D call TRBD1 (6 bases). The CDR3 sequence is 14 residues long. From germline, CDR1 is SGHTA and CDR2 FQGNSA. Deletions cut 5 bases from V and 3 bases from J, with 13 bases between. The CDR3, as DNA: TGTGCCAGCAGCCGTGCGGGGGCGGACACTGAAGCTTTCTTT. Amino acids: CASSRAGADTEAFF.

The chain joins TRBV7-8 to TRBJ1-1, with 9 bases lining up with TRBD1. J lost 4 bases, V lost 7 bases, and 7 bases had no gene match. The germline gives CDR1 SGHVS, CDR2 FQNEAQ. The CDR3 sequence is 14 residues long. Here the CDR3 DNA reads TGTGCCAGCACCCAGGGGACAGGGACCACTGAAGCTTTCTTT. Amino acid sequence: CASTQGTGTTEAFF.